This entry is about one T cell receptor beta chain. The CDR3 runs to 22 residues. Trimming cost V 3 bases and J 3 bases, with 33 bases left between them. Germline values: CDR1 MGHRA, CDR2 YSYEKL. This record belongs to a study of control samples from healthy donors and cancer patients. TCRdb's table, derived via immunoSEQ multiplex PCR, lists solely in-frame clones and lacks some. Among some 120,000 clones listed, under 95% were seen once. Sequenced: PBMCs. The chain uses TRBV4-1 and TRBJ1-3, with D uncertain. The TCR originated in a man aged 50 to 60 with head and neck cancer. The CDR3 DNA reads as TGCGCCAGCAGCCAGACATTTACAATCAGTGGGCCTTTTCGATCAGATGGAAACACCATATATTTT. Encoded protein: CASSQTFTISGPFRSDGNTIYF.